The 18 T cell receptor beta chains in this list originate from one sample, sequenced in a study of identical twins. TCRdb re-called the 5' RACE reads through MiXCR, storing one row per CDR3 protein. Here the sample spans 1.5 million to 2 million distinct CDR3 sequences, more than 30% being singletons. Specimen: cord blood. These receptors all come from a newborn girl in good health.

This clonotype has a handful of counts. The V call is TRBV10-2, the J call TRBJ2-2, with a weak D call TRBD2 (6 bases). CDR1 WSHSY and CDR2 SAAADI come from the germline V gene. The CDR3 length is 15 residues. V lost 3 bases to trimming and J lost 8 bases, with 16 bases between them. The CDR3 reads CASSDGGAGKGELFF. In DNA form, the CDR3 reads TGCGCCAGCAGTGATGGCGGGGCTGGAAAGGGGGAGCTGTTTTTT.

For this clonotype: A much larger clone lies a single base off, so this may be a read error. The CDR3 DNA reads as TGCGCCAGCAGCTTGGATGGGGGGGATCATCAGCCCCAGCATTTT. Translation gives CASSLDGGDHQPQHF. The chain has TRBV5-1 and TRBJ1-5, with D possibly matching TRBD1 (5 bases). Trimming cost V 0 bases and J 5 bases, with 12 bases left between them. From germline, CDR1 is SGHRS and CDR2 YFSETQ. This CDR3 contains 15 residues.

V usage is TRBV5-1 and J usage is TRBJ2-5; possible D gene TRBD2, 6 bases. This CDR3 has 14 residues. Germline CDR1 SGHRS, CDR2 YFSETQ. With 3 bases removed from V and 5 bases from J, the gap between germline ends came to 14 bases. The CDR3, as DNA: TGCGCCAGCAGCTCCCCGACTAGTTCCGAGACCCAGTACTTC. Amino acid sequence: CASSSPTSSETQYF. The complete variable domain, with remaining parts taken from reference TRBV5-1 and TRBJ2-5, reads KAGVTQTPRYLIKTRGQQVTLSCSPISGHRSVSWYQQTPGQGLQFLFEYFSETQRNKGNFPGRFSGRQFSNSRSEMNVSTLELGDSALYLCASSSPTSSETQYFGPGTRLLVL.

This clonotype was observed at least ten times. V usage is TRBV27 and J usage is TRBJ2-7; 9 bases line up with TRBD1. Germline CDR1 is MNHEY and CDR2 is SMNVEV (reference sequence). There are 12 residues in the CDR3. With 4 bases clipped from V and 8 bases from J, the junction kept 3 bases outside the gene matches. The CDR3 DNA sequence: TGTGCCAGCAGTTCGACAGGGGGAAAGCAGTACTTC. This translates into CASSSTGGKQYF.

This clonotype has just a few counts. The chain is built from TRBV3-1 and TRBJ2-2; 10 bases line up with TRBD1. The germline V gene has CDR1 LGHDT and CDR2 YNNKEL (reference sequence). After removal of 4 bases from V and 8 bases from J, the junction contained 7 bases not matched to a gene. This CDR3 spans 15 amino acids. The chain's CDR3 is CASSLRDRGQGELFF. Here the CDR3 DNA reads TGTGCCAGCAGCCTCCGGGACAGGGGACAAGGGGAGCTGTTTTTT. The full variable domain, rest sourced from reference TRBV3-1 and TRBJ2-2, is DTAVSQTPKYLVTQMGNDKSIKCEQNLGHDTMYWYKQDSKKFLKIMFSYNNKELIINETVPNRFSPKSPDKAHLNLHINSLELGDSAVYFCASSLRDRGQGELFFGEGSRLTVL.

This clonotype was counted only a few times. The chain uses TRBV28 and TRBJ2-7, with TRBD1 matching over 8 bases. The CDR3 is made up of 13 amino acids. Germline V gene lookup returns CDR1 MDHEN and CDR2 SYDVKM. With V trimmed by 9 bases and J by 3 bases, 7 bases remained unmatched. The CDR3 loop is CASRTGPLYEQYF. In nucleotides, the CDR3 is TGTGCCAGTCGGACAGGGCCCCTCTACGAGCAGTACTTC. Filled out from reference TRBV28 and TRBJ2-7, the complete variable domain reads DVKVTQSSRYLVKRTGEKVFLECVQDMDHENMFWYRQDPGLGLRLIYFSYDVKMKEKGDIPEGYSVSREKKERFSLILESASTNQTSMYLCASRTGPLYEQYFGPGTRLTVT.

This rearrangement joins TRBV27 to TRBJ2-1; 11 nucleotides align to TRBD1. V lost 6 bases, J lost 3 bases, and 4 bases stayed unmatched. This CDR3 comprises 15 residues. Germline V gene lookup returns CDR1 MNHEY and CDR2 SMNVEV (reference sequence). The CDR3 spells CASRGQGVLYNEQFF. The CDR3 region has the DNA TGTGCCAGCAGGGGACAGGGGGTCCTCTACAATGAGCAGTTCTTC.

V and J are TRBV5-6 and TRBJ2-1; a weak D match, TRBD2 (5 bases). CDR1 and CDR2 from the germline V gene are SGHDT and YYEEEE. V shed 0 bases and J shed 13 bases, with 17 bases lying between them. The CDR3 runs to 14 residues. As DNA, the CDR3 is TGTGCCAGCAGCTTGGAGGTGGGGAGAGAGACCCAGTTCTTC. Translating it yields CASSLEVGRETQFF.

V and J are TRBV4-2 and TRBJ2-7; 7 nucleotides agree with TRBD2. Germline loops: CDR1 LGHNA, CDR2 YNFKEQ. V shed 2 bases, J shed 5 bases, and the junction held 3 bases outside the gene matches. This CDR3 is 13 amino acids long. The CDR3 sequence: CASSQRTRNEQYF. The CDR3 DNA reads TGTGCCAGCAGCCAACGGACTAGGAACGAGCAGTACTTC.

This clonotype has just a few counts. The V call is TRBV20-1, the J call TRBJ2-1, with TRBD1 matching 10 bases. The V and J ends lost 8 bases and 8 bases, in that order; junction bases with no gene match: 6. This CDR3 has 12 residues. The germline CDR1 and CDR2 sequences are DFQATT and SNEGSKA (reference sequence). CDR3 region: CSRQGAGDEQFF. The CDR3 region has the DNA TGCAGTCGACAGGGGGCAGGGGATGAGCAGTTCTTC.

This rearrangement joins TRBV28 to TRBJ2-7; TRBD1 matches 8 bases. The J segment lost 0 bases and the V segment lost 5 bases, leaving 3 bases of the junction unmatched. The CDR3 is made up of 14 amino acids. In germline, CDR1 is MDHEN, CDR2 SYDVKM. CDR3 nucleotide sequence: TGTGCCAGCAGTGATACAGGGGGCTCCTACGAGCAGTACTTC. Its protein is CASSDTGGSYEQYF.

This clonotype was seen once. The rearrangement uses TRBV5-1 and TRBJ1-1, with TRBD1 identical over 9 bases. The CDR3 covers 17 residues. J gave up 3 bases and V 1 base, and 10 bases lay outside the gene matches. Looked up from germline, CDR1 is SGHRS and CDR2 is YFSETQ. This CDR3 is CASSLSGTGGSYTEAFF. CDR3 DNA: TGCGCCAGCAGCTTGTCGGGCACAGGGGGCTCCTACACTGAAGCTTTCTTT. The complete variable domain, with remaining parts taken from reference TRBV5-1 and TRBJ1-1, reads KAGVTQTPRYLIKTRGQQVTLSCSPISGHRSVSWYQQTPGQGLQFLFEYFSETQRNKGNFPGRFSGRQFSNSRSEMNVSTLELGDSALYLCASSLSGTGGSYTEAFFGQGTRLTVV.

Note on this clonotype: A single base separates this from a much larger clone, so it may be a read error. The genes are TRBV12-3 or TRBV12-4 and TRBJ2-1; D gene unclear. The CDR3 has 11 residues. The V and J ends lost 4 bases and 13 bases respectively, with 11 bases between them. The CDR3 reads CASSSALTQFF. In DNA form, the CDR3 reads TGTGCCAGCAGTTCGGCATTGACCCAGTTCTTC.

This sequence joins TRBV3-1 and TRBJ2-1, with 13 positions matching TRBD2. The CDR3 consists of 15 residues. Germline CDR1 LGHDT, CDR2 YNNKEL (reference sequence). V shed 4 bases, J shed 12 bases, and the junction held 9 bases outside the gene matches. CDR3 nucleotide sequence: TGTGCCAGCAGCCTACTAGCGGGGGGGCTCGGTGGGCAGTTCTTC. Its protein product is CASSLLAGGLGGQFF.

This clonotype was detected only a few times. The V gene is TRBV20-1, the J gene TRBJ2-1; 10 nucleotides agree with TRBD2. V dropped 0 bases and J dropped 3; count of bases not matched to a gene: 11. Germline assignment: CDR1 DFQATT and CDR2 SNEGSKA (reference sequence). This CDR3 is 18 amino acids long. The chain's CDR3 is CSARDLTFRTSGYNEQFF. CDR3 bases: TGCAGTGCTAGAGATCTTACATTTCGGACTAGCGGCTACAATGAGCAGTTCTTC.

The chain couples TRBV6-1 to TRBJ2-3; 12 positions match TRBD2. The CDR3 is made up of 19 amino acids. Trimming cost V 4 bases and J 1 base; bases outside gene matches: 12. Germline V lookup: CDR1 MNHNS, CDR2 SASEGT. In DNA, the CDR3 is TGTGCCAGCAGTGCCACACAAATACGACTAGCGGGGGGCACAGATACGCAGTATTTT. This codes for CASSATQIRLAGGTDTQYF.

The chain recombines TRBV7-9 with TRBJ2-1; no definite D call. Germline-derived CDR1 and CDR2 are SEHNR and FQNEAQ (reference sequence). Trimming removed 5 bases from V and 1 base from J, with 15 bases in between. CDR3 length: 16 amino acids. CDR3 sequence reads: CASSSFVGKSYNEQFF. For the CDR3, the DNA is TGTGCCAGCAGCAGCTTCGTCGGCAAATCCTACAATGAGCAGTTCTTC.

A few counts support this clonotype. The chain uses TRBV18 and TRBJ1-2; 8 nucleotides agree with TRBD1. Germline CDR1 KGHSH, CDR2 LQKENI. V trimming: 6 bases; J trimming: 4 bases; junction bases outside the gene matches: 16. This CDR3 region has 17 residues. The CDR3 DNA sequence: TGTGCCAGCTCCCCAGTTCTGCCCCGACAGGGGAGCTATGGCTACACCTTC. This encodes CASSPVLPRQGSYGYTF. The full variable domain, with the rest looked up from reference TRBV18 and TRBJ1-2, is NAGVMQNPRHLVRRRGQEARLRCSPMKGHSHVYWYRQLPEEGLKFMVYLQKENIIDESGMPKERFSAEFPKEGPSILRIQQVVRGDSAAYFCASSPVLPRQGSYGYTFGSGTRLTVV.